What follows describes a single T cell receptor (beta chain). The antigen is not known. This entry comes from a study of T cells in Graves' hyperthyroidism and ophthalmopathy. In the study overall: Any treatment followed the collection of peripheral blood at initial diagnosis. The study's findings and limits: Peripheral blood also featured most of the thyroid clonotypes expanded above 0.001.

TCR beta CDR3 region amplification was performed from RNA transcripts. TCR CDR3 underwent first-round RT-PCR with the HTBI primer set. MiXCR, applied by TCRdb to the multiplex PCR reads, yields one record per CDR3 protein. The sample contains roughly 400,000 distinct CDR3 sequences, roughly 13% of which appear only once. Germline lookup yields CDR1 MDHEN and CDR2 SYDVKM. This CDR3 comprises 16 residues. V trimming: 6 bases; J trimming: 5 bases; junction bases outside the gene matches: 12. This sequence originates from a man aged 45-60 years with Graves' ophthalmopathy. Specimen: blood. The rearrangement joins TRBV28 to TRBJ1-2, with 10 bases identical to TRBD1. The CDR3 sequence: CASREGRDRGHYGYTF. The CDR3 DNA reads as TGTGCCAGCAGGGAGGGGCGGGACAGGGGCCATTATGGCTACACCTTC.